The following is a TCR beta chain sequence with its context. Its antigen remains unknown. TCRbeta library construction was performed incorporating unique molecular identifiers. TCRdb ran MiXCR on the PCR reads and lists one entry per CDR3 protein. This sample has about 98,000 distinct CDR3 sequences, with 4.5% to 7.5% found just once. These data are taken from a study of T-cell reconstitution after alpha-beta-depleted transplantation in children. Findings of the study overall: Reported findings indicate that, about two months after transplant, alpha-beta T cells came from several hundred expanded clones, which were derived from non-depleted graft cells. In some patients, recipient T cells and intrathymic progenitors surviving conditioning explained high day-60 diversity. T-cell counts and diversity were attributed mostly to newly produced T cells one year after transplant.

V was clipped by 5 bases and J by 6 bases, with 16 bases between them. The CDR3 consists of 15 residues. From germline, CDR1 is KGHSH and CDR2 LQKENI. This receptor was identified in a female patient aged 2-9 years who had a stem cell transplant for Fanconi anemia, so the T cells may come from the graft donor. This chain connects TRBV18 to TRBJ1-4; D possibly corresponds to TRBD1 (6 bases). Here the sequenced sample was PBMCs, mostly from graft donor cells, taken 60 days after TCRalphabeta/CD19-depleted stem cell transplant. CDR3 region: CASSTMGGMDEKLFF. The DNA of the CDR3 is TGTGCCAGCTCAACCATGGGGGGCATGGATGAAAAACTGTTTTTT.